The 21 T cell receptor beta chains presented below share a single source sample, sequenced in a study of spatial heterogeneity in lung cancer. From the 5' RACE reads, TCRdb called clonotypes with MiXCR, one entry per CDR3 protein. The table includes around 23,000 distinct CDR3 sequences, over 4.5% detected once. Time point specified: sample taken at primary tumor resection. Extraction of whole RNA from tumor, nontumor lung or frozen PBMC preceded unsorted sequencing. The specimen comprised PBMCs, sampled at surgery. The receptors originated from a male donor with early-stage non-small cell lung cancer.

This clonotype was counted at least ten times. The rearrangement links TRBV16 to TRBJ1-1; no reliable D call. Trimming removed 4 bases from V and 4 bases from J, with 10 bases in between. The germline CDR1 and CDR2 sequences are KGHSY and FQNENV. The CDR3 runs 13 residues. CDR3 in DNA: TGTGCCAGCAGCCTGGAGCGGGGCACTGAAGCTTTCTTT. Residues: CASSLERGTEAFF.

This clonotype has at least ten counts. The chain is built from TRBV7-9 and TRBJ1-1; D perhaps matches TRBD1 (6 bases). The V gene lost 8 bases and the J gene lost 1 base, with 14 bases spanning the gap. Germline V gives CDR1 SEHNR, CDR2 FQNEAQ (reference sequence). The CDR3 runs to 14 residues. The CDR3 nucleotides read TGTGCCAGCTCCTCGGGGGGCACGAACACTGAAGCTTTCTTT. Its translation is CASSSGGTNTEAFF.

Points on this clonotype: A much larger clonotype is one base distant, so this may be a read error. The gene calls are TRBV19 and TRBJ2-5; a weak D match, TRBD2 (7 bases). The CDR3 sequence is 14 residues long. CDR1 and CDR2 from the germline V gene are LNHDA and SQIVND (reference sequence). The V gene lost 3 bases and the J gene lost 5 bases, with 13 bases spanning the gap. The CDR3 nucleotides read TGTGCCAGTAGTATTCGGGGGGCTGTGGAGACCCAGTACTTC. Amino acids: CASSIRGAVETQYF.

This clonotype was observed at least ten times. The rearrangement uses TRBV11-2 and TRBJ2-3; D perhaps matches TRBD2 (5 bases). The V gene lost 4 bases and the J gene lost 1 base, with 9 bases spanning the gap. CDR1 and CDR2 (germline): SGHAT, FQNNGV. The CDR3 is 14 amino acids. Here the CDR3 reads CASSWTRGTDTQYF. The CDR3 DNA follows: TGTGCCAGCAGCTGGACTCGGGGCACAGATACGCAGTATTTT. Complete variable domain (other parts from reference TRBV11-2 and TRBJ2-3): EAGVAQSPRYKIIEKRQSVAFWCNPISGHATLYWYQQILGQGPKLLIQFQNNGVVDDSQLPKDRFSAERLKGVDSTLKIQPAKLEDSAVYLCASSWTRGTDTQYFGPGTRLTVL.

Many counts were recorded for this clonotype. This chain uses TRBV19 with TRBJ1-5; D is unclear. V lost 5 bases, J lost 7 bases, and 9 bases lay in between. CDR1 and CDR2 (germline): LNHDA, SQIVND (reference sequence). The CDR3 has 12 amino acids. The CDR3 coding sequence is TGTGCCAGTAGTTGGTTCGGGCAGCCCCAGCATTTT. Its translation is CASSWFGQPQHF. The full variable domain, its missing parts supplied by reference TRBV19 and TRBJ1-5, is DGGITQSPKYLFRKEGQNVTLSCEQNLNHDAMYWYRQDPGQGLRLIYYSQIVNDFQKGDIAEGYSVSREKKESFPLTVTSAQKNPTAFYLCASSWFGQPQHFGDGTRLSIL.

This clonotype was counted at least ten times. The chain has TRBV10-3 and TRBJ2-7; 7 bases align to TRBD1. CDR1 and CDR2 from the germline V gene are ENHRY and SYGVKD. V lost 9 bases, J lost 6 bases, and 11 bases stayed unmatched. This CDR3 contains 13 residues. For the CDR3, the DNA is TGTGCCATTCGACCTGGACAGGTCGGCGAGCAGTACTTC. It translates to CAIRPGQVGEQYF.

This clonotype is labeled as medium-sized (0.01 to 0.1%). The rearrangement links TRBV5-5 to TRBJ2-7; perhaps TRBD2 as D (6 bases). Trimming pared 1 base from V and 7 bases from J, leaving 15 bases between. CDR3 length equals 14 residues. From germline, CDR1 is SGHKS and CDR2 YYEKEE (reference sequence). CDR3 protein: CASSLWASAGEQYF. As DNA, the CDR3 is TGTGCCAGCAGCTTGTGGGCTAGCGCGGGGGAGCAGTACTTC. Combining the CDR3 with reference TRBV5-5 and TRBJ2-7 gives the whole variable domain DAGVTQSPTHLIKTRGQQVTLRCSPISGHKSVSWYQQVLGQGPQFIFQYYEKEERGRGNFPDRFSARQFPNYSSELNVNALLLGDSALYLCASSLWASAGEQYFGPGTRLTVT.

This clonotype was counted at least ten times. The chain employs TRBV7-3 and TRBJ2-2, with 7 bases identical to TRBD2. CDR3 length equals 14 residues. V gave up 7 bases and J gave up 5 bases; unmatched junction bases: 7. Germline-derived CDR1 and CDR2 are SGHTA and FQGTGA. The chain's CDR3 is CASTDGEGTGELFF. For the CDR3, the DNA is TGTGCCAGCACCGACGGGGAGGGTACCGGGGAGCTGTTTTTT.

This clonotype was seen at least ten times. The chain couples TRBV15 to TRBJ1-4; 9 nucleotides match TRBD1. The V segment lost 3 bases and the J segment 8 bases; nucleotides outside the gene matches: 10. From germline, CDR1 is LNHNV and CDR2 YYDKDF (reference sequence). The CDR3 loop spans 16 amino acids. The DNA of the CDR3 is TGTGCCACCAGCAGGGACTACAGGGGGCGAGGAGAAAAACTGTTTTTT. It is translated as CATSRDYRGRGEKLFF.

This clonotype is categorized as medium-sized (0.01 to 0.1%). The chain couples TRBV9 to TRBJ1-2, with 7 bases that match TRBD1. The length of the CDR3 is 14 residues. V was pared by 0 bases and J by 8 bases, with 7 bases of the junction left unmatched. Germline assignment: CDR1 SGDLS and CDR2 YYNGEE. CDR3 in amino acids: CASSVEGQEGGYTF. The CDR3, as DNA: TGTGCCAGCAGCGTAGAAGGACAGGAAGGAGGCTACACCTTC.

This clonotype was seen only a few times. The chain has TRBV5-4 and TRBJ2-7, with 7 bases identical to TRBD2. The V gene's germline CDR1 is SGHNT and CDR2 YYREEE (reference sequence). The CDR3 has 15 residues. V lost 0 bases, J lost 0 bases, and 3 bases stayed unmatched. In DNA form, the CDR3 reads TGTGCCAGCAGCTTGGATGGCGGGAGCTCCTACGAGCAGTACTTC. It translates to CASSLDGGSSYEQYF.

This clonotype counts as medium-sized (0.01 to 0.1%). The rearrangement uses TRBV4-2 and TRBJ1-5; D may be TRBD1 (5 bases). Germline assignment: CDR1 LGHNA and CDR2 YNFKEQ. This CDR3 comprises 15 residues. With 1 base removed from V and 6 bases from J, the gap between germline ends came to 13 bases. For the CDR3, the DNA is TGTGCCAGCAGCCAAGCCCAACCAGGGAGTCAGCCCCAGCATTTT. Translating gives CASSQAQPGSQPQHF.

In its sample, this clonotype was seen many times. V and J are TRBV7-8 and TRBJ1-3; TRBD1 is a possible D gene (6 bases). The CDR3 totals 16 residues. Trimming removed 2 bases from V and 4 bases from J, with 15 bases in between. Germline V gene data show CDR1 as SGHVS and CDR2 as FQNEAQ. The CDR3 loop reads CASSLRDKFVGNTIYF. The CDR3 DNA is TGTGCCAGCAGCTTAAGGGACAAATTCGTAGGAAACACCATATATTTT. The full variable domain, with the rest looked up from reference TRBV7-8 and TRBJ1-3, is GAGVSQSPRYKVAKRGQDVALRCDPISGHVSLFWYQQALGQGPEFLTYFQNEAQLDKSGLPSDRFFAERPEGSVSTLKIQRTQQEDSAVYLCASSLRDKFVGNTIYFGEGSWLTVV.

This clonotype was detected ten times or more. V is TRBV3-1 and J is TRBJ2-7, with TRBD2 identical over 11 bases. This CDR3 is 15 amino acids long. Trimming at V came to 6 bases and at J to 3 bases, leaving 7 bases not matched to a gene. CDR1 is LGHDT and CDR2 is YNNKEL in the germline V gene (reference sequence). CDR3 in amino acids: CASRLLAGGLYEQYF. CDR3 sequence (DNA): TGTGCCAGCAGACTCCTAGCGGGAGGCCTCTACGAGCAGTACTTC.

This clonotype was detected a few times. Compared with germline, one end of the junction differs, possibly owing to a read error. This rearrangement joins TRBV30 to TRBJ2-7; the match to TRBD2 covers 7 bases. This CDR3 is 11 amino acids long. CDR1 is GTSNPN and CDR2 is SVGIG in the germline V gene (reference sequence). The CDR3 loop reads CAYKELAAREF. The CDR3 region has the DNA TGTGCCTACAAAGAGCTAGCGGCTAGAGAGTTC.

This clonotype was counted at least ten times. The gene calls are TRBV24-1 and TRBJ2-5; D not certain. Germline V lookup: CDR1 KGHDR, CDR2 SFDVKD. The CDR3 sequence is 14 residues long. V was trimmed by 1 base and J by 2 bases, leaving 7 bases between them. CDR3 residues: CATSDLVGQETQYF. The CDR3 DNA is TGTGCCACCAGTGATTTAGTCGGTCAAGAGACCCAGTACTTC.

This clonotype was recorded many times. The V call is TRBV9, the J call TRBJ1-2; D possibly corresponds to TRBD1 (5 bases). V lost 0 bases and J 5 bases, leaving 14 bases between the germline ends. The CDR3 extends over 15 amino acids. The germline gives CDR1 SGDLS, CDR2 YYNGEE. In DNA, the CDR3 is TGTGCCAGCAGCGTAGAATGGCAGGGTTGGTATGGCTACACCTTC. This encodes CASSVEWQGWYGYTF.

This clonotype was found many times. The CDR3 DNA reads as TGCGCCAGCAGCCCGGCGGGGGGCACAGATACGCAGTATTTT. Amino acids: CASSPAGGTDTQYF. The chain couples TRBV5-1 to TRBJ2-3; the match to TRBD2 covers 7 bases. Per germline, CDR1 SGHRS and CDR2 YFSETQ. Losses at the gene ends were 4 bases for V and 1 base for J; bases not matched to a gene: 3. CDR3 length equals 14 residues.

The CDR3 is CASSLRQGLEQFF. CDR3 nucleotide sequence: TGTGCCAGCAGCCTTAGACAGGGCCTTGAGCAGTTCTTC. The chain combines TRBV6-2 or TRBV6-3 with TRBJ2-1; 7 nucleotides match TRBD1. Germline CDR1 is MNHEY and CDR2 is SVGEGT. Trimming removed 6 bases from V and 9 bases from J; junction bases left unmatched: 8. This CDR3 is built from 13 residues.

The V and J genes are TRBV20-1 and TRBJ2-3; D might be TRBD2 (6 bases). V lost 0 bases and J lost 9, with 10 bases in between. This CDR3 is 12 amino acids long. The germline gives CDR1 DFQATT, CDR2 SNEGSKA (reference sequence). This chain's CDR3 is CSAREGLVTQYF. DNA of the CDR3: TGCAGTGCTAGAGAGGGACTGGTGACGCAGTATTTT.

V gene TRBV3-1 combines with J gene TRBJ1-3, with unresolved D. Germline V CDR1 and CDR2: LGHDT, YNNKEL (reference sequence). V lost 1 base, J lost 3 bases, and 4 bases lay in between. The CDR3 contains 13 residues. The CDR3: CASSQGFGNTIYF. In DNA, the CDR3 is TGTGCCAGCAGCCAAGGGTTTGGAAACACCATATATTTT.